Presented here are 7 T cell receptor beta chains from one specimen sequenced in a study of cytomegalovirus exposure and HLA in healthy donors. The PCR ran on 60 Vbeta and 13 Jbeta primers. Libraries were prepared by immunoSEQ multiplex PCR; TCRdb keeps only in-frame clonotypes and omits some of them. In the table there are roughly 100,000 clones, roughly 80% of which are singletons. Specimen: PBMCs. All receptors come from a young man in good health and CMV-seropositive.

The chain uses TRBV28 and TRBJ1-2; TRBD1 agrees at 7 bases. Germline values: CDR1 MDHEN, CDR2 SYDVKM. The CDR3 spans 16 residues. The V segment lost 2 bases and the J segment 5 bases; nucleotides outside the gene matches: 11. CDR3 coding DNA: TGTGCCAGCAGTTTAGCGCCTCGACAGGGTAGGTATGGCTACACCTTC. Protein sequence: CASSLAPRQGRYGYTF.

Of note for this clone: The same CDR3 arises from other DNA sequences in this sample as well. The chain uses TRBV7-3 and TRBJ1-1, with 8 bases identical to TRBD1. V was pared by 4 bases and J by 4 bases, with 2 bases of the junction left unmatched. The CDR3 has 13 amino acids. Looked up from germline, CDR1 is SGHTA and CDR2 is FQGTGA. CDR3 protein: CASSSGQGTEAFF. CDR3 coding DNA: TGTGCCAGCAGCTCTGGACAGGGCACTGAAGCTTTCTTT.

The CDR3 loop reads CAWRGWGGQGYEQYF. CDR3 DNA sequence: TGTGCCTGGAGGGGGTGGGGGGGGCAGGGTTACGAGCAGTACTTC. The chain joins TRBV30 to TRBJ2-7; D is perhaps TRBD2 (7 bases). CDR1 is GTSNPN, CDR2 SVGIG, per germline (reference sequence). The V and J ends lost 3 bases and 4 bases respectively, with 19 bases between them. CDR3 length: 15 residues.

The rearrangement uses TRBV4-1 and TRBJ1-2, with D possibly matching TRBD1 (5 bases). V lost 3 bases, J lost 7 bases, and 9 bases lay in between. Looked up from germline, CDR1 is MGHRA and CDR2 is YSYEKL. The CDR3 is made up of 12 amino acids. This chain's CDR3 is CASSQQTVGYTF. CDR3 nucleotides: TGCGCCAGCAGCCAGCAGACAGTTGGCTACACCTTC.

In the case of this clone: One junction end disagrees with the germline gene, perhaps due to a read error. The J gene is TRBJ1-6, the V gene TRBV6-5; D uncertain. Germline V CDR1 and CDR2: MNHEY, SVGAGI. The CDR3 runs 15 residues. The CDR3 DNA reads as TGTGCCAGCAGTTACTTGGGCTCCTATAATTCCCCCCTCCACTTT. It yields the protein CASSYLGSYNSPLHF.

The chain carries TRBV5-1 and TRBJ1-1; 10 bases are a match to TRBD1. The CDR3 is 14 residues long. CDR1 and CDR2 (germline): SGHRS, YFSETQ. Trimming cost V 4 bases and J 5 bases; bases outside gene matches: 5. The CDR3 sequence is CASSEDRGRTEAFF. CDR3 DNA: TGCGCCAGCAGCGAGGACAGGGGGAGGACTGAAGCTTTCTTT.

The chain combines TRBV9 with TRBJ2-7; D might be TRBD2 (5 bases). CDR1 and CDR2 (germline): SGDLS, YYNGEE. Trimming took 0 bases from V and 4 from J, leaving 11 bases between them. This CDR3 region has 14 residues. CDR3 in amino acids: CASSVAARDYEQYF. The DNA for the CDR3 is TGTGCCAGCAGCGTAGCGGCCCGGGATTACGAGCAGTACTTC. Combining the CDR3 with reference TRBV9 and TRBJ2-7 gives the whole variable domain DSGVTQTPKHLITATGQRVTLRCSPRSGDLSVYWYQQSLDQGLQFLIQYYNGEERAKGNILERFSAQQFPDLHSELNLSSLELGDSALYFCASSVAARDYEQYFGPGTRLTVT.